A selection of T cell receptor beta chains follows, all from one sample in a study of technical replicates of blood from a handful of donors. The repertoire was sequenced with immunoSEQ multiplex PCR; TCRdb's copy has only in-frame clones and lacks some. Of over 10,000 clones detected, 85% to 95% appear once; the ten largest clones hold 7% to 9%. The sample taken for sequencing was PBMCs. The source is a human donor in good health. Each CDR3 is given with its conserved first and last residue. D genes are given only for firm matches. Only part of the rows carry a size: once, few, many, or a class if the clone is expanded.

TRBJ2-3,15,NA,TRBV6-6,NA,CASSYGRTGTDTQYF,TGTGCCAGCAGTTACGGGAGGACGGGCACAGATACGCAGTATTTT
TRBJ2-2,15,NA,TRBV6-1,TRBD2,CASSPPGGGAGELFF,TGTGCCAGCAGTCCTCCCGGGGGAGGGGCCGGGGAGCTGTTTTTT
TRBJ1-1,13,few,TRBV14,TRBD1,CASSQDQTGKAFF,TGTGCCAGCAGCCAAGATCAGACAGGGAAAGCTTTCTTT
TRBJ2-3,17,NA,TRBV7-8,NA,CASSLSVGDSLTDTQYF,TGTGCCAGCAGCTTAAGCGTAGGTGACAGCCTCACAGATACGCAGTATTTT
TRBJ2-7,12,NA,TRBV5-6,NA,CASSAGSYEQYF,TGTGCCAGCAGCGCAGGTAGCTACGAGCAGTACTTC
TRBJ2-1,15,NA,TRBV6-5,TRBD2,CASSYAAGSYNEQFF,TGTGCCAGCAGTTACGCAGCGGGATCCTACAATGAGCAGTTCTTC
TRBJ1-6,15,NA,TRBV4-1,TRBD1,CASSQSDRAASPLHF,TGCGCCAGCAGCCAATCGGACAGGGCGGCTTCACCCCTCCACTTT
TRBJ2-7,14,NA,TRBV27,NA,CATRELLNPYEQYF,TGTGCCACCAGGGAGCTCCTCAACCCCTACGAGCAGTACTTC
TRBJ1-2,15,NA,TRBV6-1,TRBD1,CASSEFRTGASGYTF,TGTGCCAGCAGTGAATTTCGGACAGGGGCTTCTGGCTACACCTTC
TRBJ2-6,17,NA,TRBV6-4,TRBD1,CASTPGQGGSGANVLTF,TGTGCCAGCACCCCGGGACAGGGGGGCTCTGGGGCCAACGTCCTGACTTTC
TRBJ2-5,13,NA,TRBV12-5,NA,CASGGLTQETQYF,TGTGCTAGTGGTGGGCTGACCCAAGAGACCCAGTACTTC
TRBJ2-1,16,NA,TRBV12-5,TRBD1,CAIPGGNGGSYNEQFF,TGTGCTATTCCAGGGGGCAACGGGGGCTCCTACAATGAGCAGTTCTTC
TRBJ2-1,16,once,TRBV6-6,TRBD2,CASSSGLAERYNEQFF,TGTGCCAGCAGCTCGGGACTAGCGGAACGATACAATGAGCAGTTCTTC
TRBJ2-2,16,NA,TRBV6-5,NA,CASSYSWTPNTGELFF,TGTGCCAGCAGTTACTCGTGGACACCAAACACCGGGGAGCTGTTTTTT
TRBJ2-7,13,NA,TRBV30,TRBD1,CAWTGTVTYEQYF,TGTGCCTGGACCGGGACAGTTACCTACGAGCAGTACTTC
TRBJ1-5,15,NA,TRBV5-1,NA,CASSPQGGLNQPQHF,TGCGCCAGCAGCCCCCAAGGAGGGTTGAACCAGCCCCAGCATTTT
TRBJ2-7,14,NA,TRBV7-8,NA,CASSLAAQGYEQYF,TGTGCCAGCAGCTTAGCTGCGCAGGGCTACGAGCAGTACTTC
TRBJ2-7,14,NA,TRBV28,NA,CASSRAGLTGEQYF,TGTGCCAGCAGTCGCGCCGGTCTAACGGGGGAGCAGTACTTC
TRBJ1-2,15,few,TRBV19,NA,CASTPLTADRYGYTF,TGTGCCAGCACCCCTCTGACAGCCGACAGATATGGCTACACCTTC
TRBJ2-6,13,NA,TRBV18,NA,CASSPEGANVLTF,TGTGCCAGCTCACCTGAGGGGGCCAACGTCCTGACTTTC
TRBJ2-5,15,NA,TRBV10-3,NA,CAISESNGPAGTQYF,TGTGCCATCAGTGAGTCTAATGGCCCGGCGGGGACCCAGTACTTC
TRBJ2-2,16,NA,TRBV5-1,TRBD1,CASSLVGGTETGELFF,TGCGCCAGCAGCTTGGTAGGGGGCACCGAGACCGGGGAGCTGTTTTTT
TRBJ2-7,14,NA,TRBV4-1,TRBD2,CASSQDRTSYEQYF,TGCGCCAGCAGCCAAGACCGGACTAGTTACGAGCAGTACTTC
TRBJ2-7,12,once,TRBV30,NA,CAWSVQATQQYF,TGTGCCTGGAGTGTACAGGCTACCCAGCAGTACTTC
TRBJ2-7,15,NA,TRBV5-1,TRBD2,CASSLGTSGIYEQYF,TGCGCCAGCAGCTTAGGGACTAGCGGGATCTACGAGCAGTACTTC
TRBJ1-1,15,once,TRBV5-6,TRBD1,CASSDQTGGGTEAFF,TGTGCCAGCAGCGACCAGACAGGGGGCGGCACTGAAGCTTTCTTT
TRBJ2-3,15,NA,TRBV10-3,NA,CAISESYRATDTQYF,TGTGCCATCAGTGAGTCCTACAGGGCAACAGATACGCAGTATTTT
TRBJ2-4,14,NA,TRBV6-5,NA,CASSYITAKNIQYF,TGTGCCAGCAGCTACATTACTGCCAAAAACATTCAGTACTTC
TRBJ2-7,15,once,TRBV10-2,TRBD2,CASRRGTSGTYEQYF,TGCGCCAGTCGTCGTGGGACTAGCGGAACTTACGAGCAGTACTTC
TRBJ2-7,16,NA,TRBV4-2,TRBD1,CASSNRDRGSSYGQYF,TGTGCCAGCAGCAACCGGGACAGGGGAAGCTCCTACGGGCAGTACTTC
TRBJ2-7,11,NA,TRBV20-1,NA,CSAREGGEQYF,TGCAGTGCTAGAGAAGGGGGCGAGCAGTACTTC
TRBJ2-5,14,NA,TRBV5-1,TRBD1,CASSPGQQQETQYF,TGCGCCAGCAGCCCGGGACAGCAACAAGAGACCCAGTACTTC
TRBJ1-1,13,NA,TRBV7-8,NA,CASSLVGDTEAFF,TGTGCCAGCAGCTTAGTAGGGGACACTGAAGCTTTCTTT
TRBJ2-2,15,NA,TRBV30,NA,CARTWASTNTGELFF,TGTGCCCGGACGTGGGCTAGCACAAACACCGGGGAGCTGTTTTTT
TRBJ2-7,16,NA,TRBV19,NA,CASSHQTGSSPYEQYF,TGTGCCAGTAGCCACCAAACAGGTTCGTCCCCCTACGAGCAGTACTTC
TRBJ1-4,16,NA,TRBV6-1,NA,CASSDRLVATNEKLFF,TGTGCCAGCAGTGATCGTTTAGTAGCAACTAATGAAAAACTGTTTTTT
TRBJ2-7,16,NA,TRBV6-1,TRBD2,CASSEPRVAGSYEQYF,TGTGCCAGCAGTGAACCCCGGGTAGCGGGAAGCTACGAGCAGTACTTC
TRBJ2-3,16,NA,TRBV27,NA,CASSWVGFGSTDTQYF,TGTGCCAGCAGTTGGGTGGGCTTTGGCAGCACAGATACGCAGTATTTT
TRBJ1-5,14,NA,TRBV7-9,NA,CASSPTEGNQPQHF,TGTGCCAGCAGCCCTACGGAGGGTAATCAGCCCCAGCATTTT
TRBJ2-3,14,NA,TRBV4-2,TRBD2,CASSQGTSEDTQYF,TGTGCCAGCAGCCAAGGGACTAGTGAAGATACGCAGTATTTT
TRBJ2-7,15,once,TRBV6-5,NA,CASSPGGQQSYEQYF,TGTGCCAGCTCACCCGGGGGACAGCAGTCCTACGAGCAGTACTTC
TRBJ2-2,14,NA,TRBV29-1,TRBD1,CSVEGQGYTGELFF,TGCAGCGTTGAAGGACAGGGGTACACCGGGGAGCTGTTTTTT
TRBJ2-6,18,NA,TRBV7-8,TRBD1,CASSFVDRGVSGANVLTF,TGTGCCAGCAGCTTCGTGGACAGGGGGGTGTCTGGGGCCAACGTCCTGACTTTC
TRBJ1-2,15,NA,TRBV6-1,TRBD1,CASSSPDRADYGYTF,TGTGCCAGCAGCTCACCGGACAGGGCCGATTATGGCTACACCTTC
TRBJ1-4,12,NA,TRBV2,NA,CASGQGSEKLFF,TGTGCCAGCGGCCAGGGAAGTGAAAAACTGTTTTTT
TRBJ1-1,12,NA,TRBV11-2,NA,CASSRTSSEAFF,TGTGCCAGCAGCCGAACAAGTTCCGAAGCTTTCTTT
TRBJ2-7,15,NA,TRBV5-1,TRBD1,CASSFLWTGGYEQYF,TGCGCCAGCAGCTTCCTCTGGACAGGGGGCTACGAGCAGTACTTC
TRBJ1-1,11,NA,TRBV29-1,TRBD1,CSVDWTGEAFF,TGCAGCGTTGACTGGACAGGGGAAGCTTTCTTT
TRBJ2-7,15,NA,TRBV27,NA,CASSFGGIPSYEQYF,TGTGCCAGCAGTTTCGGCGGGATTCCGTCCTACGAGCAGTACTTC